One TCR beta chain is described in this entry. The sample belongs to a study of shared clonotypes between healthy human individuals. Clones were sequenced by immunoSEQ multiplex PCR, and TCRdb holds only the in-frame ones, with some missing. The repertoire holds more than 450,000 clones, with approximately 85% as singletons. J lost 7 bases, V lost 0 bases, and 4 bases had no gene match. The germline CDR1 and CDR2 sequences are SGHRS and YFSETQ. The CDR3 spans 14 residues. The chain recombines TRBV5-1 with TRBJ1-2, with 9 bases aligning to TRBD1. This receptor was obtained from a middle-aged woman in good health. Some clones in this sample may be carry-over from other donors' samples. Sample: PBMCs. The CDR3 DNA reads TGCGCCAGCAGCTTGGGGACAGGGGTCCCTGGCTACACCTTC. Translation gives CASSLGTGVPGYTF.